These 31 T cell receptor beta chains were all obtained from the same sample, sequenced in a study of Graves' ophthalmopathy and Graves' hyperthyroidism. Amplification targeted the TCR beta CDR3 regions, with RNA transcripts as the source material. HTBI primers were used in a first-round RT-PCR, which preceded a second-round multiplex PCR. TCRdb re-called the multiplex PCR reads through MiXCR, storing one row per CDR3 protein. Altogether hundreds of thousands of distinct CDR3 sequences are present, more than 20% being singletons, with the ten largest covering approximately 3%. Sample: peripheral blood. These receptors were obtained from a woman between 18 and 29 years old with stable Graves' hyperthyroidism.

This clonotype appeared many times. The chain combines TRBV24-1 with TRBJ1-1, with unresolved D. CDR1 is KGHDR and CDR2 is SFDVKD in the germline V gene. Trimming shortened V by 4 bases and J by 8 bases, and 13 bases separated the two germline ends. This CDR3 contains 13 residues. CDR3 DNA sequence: TGTGCCACCAGTGACCTGGCAAGTGAAGAAGCTTTCTTT. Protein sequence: CATSDLASEEAFF.

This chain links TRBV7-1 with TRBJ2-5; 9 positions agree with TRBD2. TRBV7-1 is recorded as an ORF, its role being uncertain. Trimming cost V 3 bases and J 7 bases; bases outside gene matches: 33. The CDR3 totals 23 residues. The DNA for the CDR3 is TGTGCCAGCAGCTCCCTAAAGCCCCGGGCTAGCGGGATTGTAGTGGGGCGCAGGAGGACCCAGTACTTC. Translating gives CASSSLKPRASGIVVGRRRTQYF.

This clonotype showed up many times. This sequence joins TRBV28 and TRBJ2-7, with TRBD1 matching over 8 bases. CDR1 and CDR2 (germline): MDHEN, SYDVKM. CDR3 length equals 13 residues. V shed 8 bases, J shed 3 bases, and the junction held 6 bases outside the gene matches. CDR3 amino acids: CASVPGQVYEQYF. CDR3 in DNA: TGTGCCAGCGTGCCGGGACAGGTCTACGAGCAGTACTTC. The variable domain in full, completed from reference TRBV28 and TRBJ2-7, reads DVKVTQSSRYLVKRTGEKVFLECVQDMDHENMFWYRQDPGLGLRLIYFSYDVKMKEKGDIPEGYSVSREKKERFSLILESASTNQTSMYLCASVPGQVYEQYFGPGTRLTVT.

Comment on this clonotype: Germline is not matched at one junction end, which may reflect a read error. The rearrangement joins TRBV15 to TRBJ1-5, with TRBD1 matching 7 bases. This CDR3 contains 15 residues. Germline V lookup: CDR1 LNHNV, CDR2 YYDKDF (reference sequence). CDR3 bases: TGTGCCACCAGCAGTGACAGGGTCCGCTATCAGCCTCAGCATTTT. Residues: CATSSDRVRYQPQHF.

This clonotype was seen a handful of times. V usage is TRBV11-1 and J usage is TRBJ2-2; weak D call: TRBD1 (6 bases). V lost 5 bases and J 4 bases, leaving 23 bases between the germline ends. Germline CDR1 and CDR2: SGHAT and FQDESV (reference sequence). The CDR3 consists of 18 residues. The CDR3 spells CASSTPFGQGIGTGELFF. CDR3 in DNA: TGTGCCAGCAGCACCCCCTTCGGCCAGGGGATAGGCACCGGGGAGCTGTTTTTT.

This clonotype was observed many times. CDR3 DNA sequence: TGTGCCAGCAGTTTTACCGGGACTAGGGGACCCGGGGAGCTGTTTTTT. This sequence encodes CASSFTGTRGPGELFF. V and J are TRBV12-3 or TRBV12-4 and TRBJ2-2, with TRBD2 identical over 8 bases. J gave up 6 bases and V 3 bases, and 9 bases lay outside the gene matches. The CDR3 is made up of 16 amino acids.

CDR3 in amino acids: CATSDFRYGYTF. CDR3 bases: TGTGCCACCAGTGATTTCCGCTATGGCTACACCTTC. The rearrangement uses TRBV24-1 and TRBJ1-2; D unclear. The CDR3 extends over 12 amino acids. V lost 1 base, J lost 4 bases, and 3 bases lay in between. Germline assignment: CDR1 KGHDR and CDR2 SFDVKD.

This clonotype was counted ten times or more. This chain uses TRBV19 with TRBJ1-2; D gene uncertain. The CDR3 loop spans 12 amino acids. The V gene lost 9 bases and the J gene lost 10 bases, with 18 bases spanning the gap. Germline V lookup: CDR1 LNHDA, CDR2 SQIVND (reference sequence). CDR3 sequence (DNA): TGTGCCAGCTCCAGAACAGACCGCCACTACACCTTC. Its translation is CASSRTDRHYTF.

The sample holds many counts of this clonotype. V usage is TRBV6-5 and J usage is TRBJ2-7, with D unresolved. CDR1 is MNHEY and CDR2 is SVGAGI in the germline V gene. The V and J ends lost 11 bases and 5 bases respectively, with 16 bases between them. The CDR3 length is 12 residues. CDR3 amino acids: CAGTTPPHEQYF. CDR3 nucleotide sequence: TGTGCCGGAACTACCCCACCCCACGAGCAGTACTTC.

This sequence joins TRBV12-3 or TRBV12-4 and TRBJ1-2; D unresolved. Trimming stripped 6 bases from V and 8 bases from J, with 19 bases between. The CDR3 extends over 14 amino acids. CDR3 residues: CASSPTVPDGGYTF. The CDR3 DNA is TGTGCCAGCAGCCCTACGGTTCCGGACGGAGGCTACACCTTC.

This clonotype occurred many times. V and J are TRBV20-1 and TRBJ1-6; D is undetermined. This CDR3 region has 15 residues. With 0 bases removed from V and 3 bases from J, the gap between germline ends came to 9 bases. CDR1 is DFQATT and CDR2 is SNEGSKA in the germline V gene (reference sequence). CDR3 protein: CSARDSLGYNSPLHF. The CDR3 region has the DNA TGCAGTGCTAGAGATTCCTTGGGCTATAATTCACCCCTCCACTTT.

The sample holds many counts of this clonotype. CDR3 protein: CASSRRTGTYEQYF. CDR3 nucleotide sequence: TGCGCCAGCAGCCGACGGACAGGAACCTACGAGCAGTACTTC. The chain uses TRBV4-1 and TRBJ2-7, with 7 nucleotides matching TRBD1. This CDR3 comprises 14 residues. With 4 bases clipped from V and 2 bases from J, the junction kept 5 bases outside the gene matches. In germline, CDR1 is MGHRA, CDR2 YSYEKL.

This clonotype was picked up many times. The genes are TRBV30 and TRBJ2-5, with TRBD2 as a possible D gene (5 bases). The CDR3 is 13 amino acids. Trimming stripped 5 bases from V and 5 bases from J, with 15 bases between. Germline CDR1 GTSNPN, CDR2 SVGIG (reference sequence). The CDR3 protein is CAWGEVSGETQYF. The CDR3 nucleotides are TGTGCCTGGGGGGAAGTTTCGGGGGAGACCCAGTACTTC.

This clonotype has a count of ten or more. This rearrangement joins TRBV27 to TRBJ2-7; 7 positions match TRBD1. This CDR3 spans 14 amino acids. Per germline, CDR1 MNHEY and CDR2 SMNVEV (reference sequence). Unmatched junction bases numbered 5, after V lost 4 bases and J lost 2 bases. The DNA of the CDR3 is TGTGCCAGCAGTTGGGGACAGAACCCCTACGAGCAGTACTTC. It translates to CASSWGQNPYEQYF.

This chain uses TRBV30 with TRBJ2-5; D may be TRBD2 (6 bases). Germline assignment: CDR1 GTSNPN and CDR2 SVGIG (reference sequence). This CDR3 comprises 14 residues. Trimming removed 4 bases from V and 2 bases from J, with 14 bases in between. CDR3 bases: TGTGCCTGGATTGAGGCGGGAAGACAAGAGACCCAGTACTTC. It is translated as CAWIEAGRQETQYF.

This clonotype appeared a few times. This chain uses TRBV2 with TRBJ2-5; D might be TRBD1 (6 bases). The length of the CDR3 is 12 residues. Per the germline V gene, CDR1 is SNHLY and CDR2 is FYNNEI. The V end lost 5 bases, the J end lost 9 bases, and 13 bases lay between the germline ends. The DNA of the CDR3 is TGTGCCAGCAGTTCACGGCCAGGGGCCCAGTACTTC. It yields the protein CASSSRPGAQYF.

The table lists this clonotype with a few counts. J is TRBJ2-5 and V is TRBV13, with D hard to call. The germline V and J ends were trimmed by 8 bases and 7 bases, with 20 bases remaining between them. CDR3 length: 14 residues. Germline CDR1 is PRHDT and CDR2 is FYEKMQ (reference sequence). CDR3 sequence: CASLWRGELATQYF. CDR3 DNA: TGTGCCAGCCTCTGGCGAGGAGAATTGGCGACCCAGTACTTC.

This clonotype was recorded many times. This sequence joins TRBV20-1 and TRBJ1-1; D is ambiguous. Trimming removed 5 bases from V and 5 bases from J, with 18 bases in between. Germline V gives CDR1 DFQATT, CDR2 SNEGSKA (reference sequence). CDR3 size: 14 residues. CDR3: CSAEDYRGWTEAFF. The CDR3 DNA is TGCAGTGCTGAAGATTATCGGGGATGGACTGAAGCTTTCTTT.

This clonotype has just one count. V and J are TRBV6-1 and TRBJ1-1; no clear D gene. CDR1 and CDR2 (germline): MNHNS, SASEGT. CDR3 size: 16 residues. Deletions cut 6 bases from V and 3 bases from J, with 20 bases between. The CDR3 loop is CASSLGPAITYTEAFF. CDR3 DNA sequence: TGTGCCAGCAGCCTTGGACCGGCGATTACTTACACTGAAGCTTTCTTT.

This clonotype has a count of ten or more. The CDR3 DNA reads TGTGCCAGCAGTTACGATTGGGCAGCTGGGGAGACCCAGTACTTC. The encoded protein is CASSYDWAAGETQYF. The chain has TRBV6-5 and TRBJ2-5; D is unclear. Germline loops: CDR1 MNHEY, CDR2 SVGAGI. The CDR3 loop spans 15 amino acids. With 2 bases removed from V and 5 bases from J, the gap between germline ends came to 15 bases.

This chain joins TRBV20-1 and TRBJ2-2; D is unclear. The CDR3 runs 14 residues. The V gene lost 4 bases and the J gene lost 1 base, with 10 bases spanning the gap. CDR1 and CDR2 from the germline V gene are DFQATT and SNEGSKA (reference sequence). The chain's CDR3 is CSATRYLNTGELFF. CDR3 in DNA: TGCAGTGCTACGCGATACTTGAACACCGGGGAGCTGTTTTTT.

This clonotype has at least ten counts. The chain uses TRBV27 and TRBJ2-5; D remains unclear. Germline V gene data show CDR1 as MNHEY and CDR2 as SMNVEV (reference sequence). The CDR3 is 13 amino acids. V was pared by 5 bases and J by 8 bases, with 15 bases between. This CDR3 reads CASSPQGKRTQYF. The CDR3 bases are TGTGCCAGCAGTCCACAAGGGAAGAGAACCCAGTACTTC.

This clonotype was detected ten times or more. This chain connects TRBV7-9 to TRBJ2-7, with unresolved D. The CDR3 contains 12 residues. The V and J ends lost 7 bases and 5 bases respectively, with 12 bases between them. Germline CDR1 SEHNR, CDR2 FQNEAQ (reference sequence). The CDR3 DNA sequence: TGTGCCAGCAACCCCCCCGGCGACGAGCAGTACTTC. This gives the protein CASNPPGDEQYF.

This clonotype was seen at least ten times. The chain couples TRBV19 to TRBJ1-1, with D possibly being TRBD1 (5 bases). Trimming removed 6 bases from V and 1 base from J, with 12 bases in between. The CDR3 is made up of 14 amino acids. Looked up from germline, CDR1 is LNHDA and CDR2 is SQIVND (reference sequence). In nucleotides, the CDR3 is TGTGCCAGTAGCCCGGGACGGAAGAACACTGAAGCTTTCTTT. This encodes CASSPGRKNTEAFF.

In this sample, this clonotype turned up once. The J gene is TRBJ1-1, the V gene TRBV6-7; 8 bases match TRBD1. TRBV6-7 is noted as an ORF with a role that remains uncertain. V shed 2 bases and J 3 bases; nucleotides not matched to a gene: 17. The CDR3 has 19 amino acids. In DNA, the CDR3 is TGTGCCAGCAGTTACCCAAGGACAGGGAGAGGCTTTGGAGACACTGAAGCTTTCTTT. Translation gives CASSYPRTGRGFGDTEAFF.

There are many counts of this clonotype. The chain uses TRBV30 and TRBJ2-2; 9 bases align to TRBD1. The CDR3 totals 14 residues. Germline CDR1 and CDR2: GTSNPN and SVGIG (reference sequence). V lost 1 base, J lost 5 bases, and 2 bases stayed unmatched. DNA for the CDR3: TGTGCCTGGAGTGCCGGGACAGGGACCGGGGAGCTGTTTTTT. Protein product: CAWSAGTGTGELFF.

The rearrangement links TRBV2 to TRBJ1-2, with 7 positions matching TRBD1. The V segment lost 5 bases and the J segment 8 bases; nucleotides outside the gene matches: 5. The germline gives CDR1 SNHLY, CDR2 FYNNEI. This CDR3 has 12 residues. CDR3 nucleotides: TGTGCCAGCAGTCCTTGGACAGGAGGCTACACCTTC. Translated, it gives CASSPWTGGYTF.

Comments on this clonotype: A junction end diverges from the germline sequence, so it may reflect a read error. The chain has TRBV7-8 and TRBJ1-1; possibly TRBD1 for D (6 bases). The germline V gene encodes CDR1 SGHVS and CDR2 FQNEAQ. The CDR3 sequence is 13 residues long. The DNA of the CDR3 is TGTGGCAGCAGCTTAAAAGGGGACACTGAGGCTTTCTTT. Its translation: CGSSLKGDTEAFF.

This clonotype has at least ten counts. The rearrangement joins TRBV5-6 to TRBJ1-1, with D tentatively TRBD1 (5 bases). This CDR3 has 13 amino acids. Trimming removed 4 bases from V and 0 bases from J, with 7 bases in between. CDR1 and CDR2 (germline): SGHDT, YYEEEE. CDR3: CASSQTVNTEAFF. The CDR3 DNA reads TGTGCCAGCAGCCAGACAGTGAACACTGAAGCTTTCTTT.

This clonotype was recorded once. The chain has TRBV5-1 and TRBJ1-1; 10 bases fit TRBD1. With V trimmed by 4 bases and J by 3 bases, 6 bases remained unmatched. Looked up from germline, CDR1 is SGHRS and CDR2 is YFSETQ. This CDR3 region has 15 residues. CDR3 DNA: TGCGCCAGCAGCAGGGACAGGGGTAAGGACACTGAAGCTTTCTTT. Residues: CASSRDRGKDTEAFF.

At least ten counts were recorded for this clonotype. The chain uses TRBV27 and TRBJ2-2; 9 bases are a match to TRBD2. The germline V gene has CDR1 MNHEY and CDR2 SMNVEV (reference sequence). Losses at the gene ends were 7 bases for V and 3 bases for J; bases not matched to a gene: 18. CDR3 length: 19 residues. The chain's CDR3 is CASTLGWVSGSSDTGELFF. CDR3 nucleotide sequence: TGTGCCAGCACTTTGGGGTGGGTTAGCGGGAGCTCGGACACCGGGGAGCTGTTTTTT.